The rows below give T cell receptor beta chains drawn from one sample of a study of OX40 agonist ivuxolimab in advanced cancers. Sequencing used immunoSEQ multiplex PCR; TCRdb keeps in-frame clones, though not all of them. The sample yields approximately 50,000 clones, about nine tenths seen once. The sample consisted of CD4+ or CD8+ T cells sorted from blood, taken in a trial of the OX40 agonist ivuxolimab. The receptors stem from an adult with an advanced solid tumor such as melanoma, head and neck, liver or kidney cancer. Both conserved end residues are part of each CDR3. D genes are given only for firm matches. Only some rows state a clone size, as once, few, many or a class for expanded clones.

size: NA; J: TRBJ2-4; V: TRBV30; D: NA; DNA: TGTGCCTGGGGGGGGAACATTCAGTACTTC; CDR3: CAWGGNIQYF
size: NA; J: TRBJ1-2; V: TRBV4-1; D: NA; DNA: TGCGCCAGCAGCCAAGAAAAGGACAGCTATTCTAACTATGGCTACACCTTC; CDR3: CASSQEKDSYSNYGYTF
size: NA; J: TRBJ1-6; V: TRBV2; D: TRBD1; DNA: TGTGCCAGCAGTCCGGGACAGGCGGCCTATAATTCACCCCTCCACTTT; CDR3: CASSPGQAAYNSPLHF
size: NA; J: TRBJ2-7; V: TRBV2; D: NA; DNA: TGTGCCAGCAAATGGACATCCAACTACGAGCAGTACTTC; CDR3: CASKWTSNYEQYF
size: NA; J: TRBJ2-5; V: TRBV4-1; D: NA; DNA: TGCGCCAGCAGCCAAGATCTTGCTAGCGCCCAAGAGACCCAGTACTTC; CDR3: CASSQDLASAQETQYF
size: NA; J: TRBJ1-5; V: TRBV10-2; D: NA; DNA: TGCGCCAGCAGCGTAGGTAGCAATCAGCCCCAGCATTTT; CDR3: CASSVGSNQPQHF
size: NA; J: TRBJ1-5; V: TRBV6-5; D: NA; DNA: TGTGCCAGCAGTTCCCCCGGCCAGCCCCAGCATTTT; CDR3: CASSSPGQPQHF
size: once; J: TRBJ2-7; V: TRBV27; D: NA; DNA: TGTGCCAGCAGTGTGGGGCTCTCCTACGAGCAGTACTTC; CDR3: CASSVGLSYEQYF
size: NA; J: TRBJ2-5; V: TRBV6-5; D: TRBD2; DNA: TGTGCCAGCAGTTACGGGGCGGGGGGGCATCCAGAGACCCAGTACTTC; CDR3: CASSYGAGGHPETQYF
size: NA; J: TRBJ1-2; V: TRBV11-2; D: NA; DNA: TGTGCCAGCAGCTTAGATTCCAAGGGCAGAACCACTTATGGCTACACCTTC; CDR3: CASSLDSKGRTTYGYTF
size: NA; J: TRBJ1-2; V: TRBV29-1; D: TRBD1; DNA: TGCAGCGTTGAGTCTCCGGGACAGGGGAATTTCGGCTACACCTTC; CDR3: CSVESPGQGNFGYTF
size: NA; J: TRBJ2-1; V: TRBV6-1; D: NA; DNA: TGTGCCAGCAGAGAATATCTCAGCGCTAATGAGCAGTTCTTC; CDR3: CASREYLSANEQFF
size: medium-sized; J: TRBJ2-3; V: TRBV30; D: NA; DNA: TGTGCCTGGAGTGTACTCGGGCTAGCTTCAGATACGCAGTATTTT; CDR3: CAWSVLGLASDTQYF
size: NA; J: TRBJ1-2; V: TRBV7-9; D: NA; DNA: TGTGCCAGCAGCCCCCCCTTGGAGGATGGCTACACCTTC; CDR3: CASSPPLEDGYTF
size: NA; J: TRBJ1-1; V: TRBV6-5; D: NA; DNA: TGTGCCAGCAGTTACTTGGGCAGGGTAGGCACTGAAGCTTTCTTT; CDR3: CASSYLGRVGTEAFF
size: NA; J: TRBJ2-5; V: TRBV4-1; D: NA; DNA: TGCGCCAGCAGCCCGGACATTTTTGGACAAGAGACCCAGTACTTC; CDR3: CASSPDIFGQETQYF
size: NA; J: TRBJ2-7; V: TRBV4-1; D: NA; DNA: TGCGCCAGCACCCCTTATTGGGGGAGCTCCTACGAGCAGTACTTC; CDR3: CASTPYWGSSYEQYF
size: NA; J: TRBJ2-7; V: TRBV4-2; D: NA; DNA: TGTGCCAGCAGCCAAGATGGACCTTCCTACGAGCAGTACTTC; CDR3: CASSQDGPSYEQYF
size: NA; J: TRBJ1-2; V: TRBV6-5; D: NA; DNA: TGTGCCAGCAGCCCAGGGATCGGCGACTGGTATGGCTACACCTTC; CDR3: CASSPGIGDWYGYTF
size: NA; J: TRBJ2-2; V: TRBV9; D: NA; DNA: TGTGCCAGCAGCGTAGGGAGCGAAATGACCGGGGAGCTGTTTTTT; CDR3: CASSVGSEMTGELFF
size: NA; J: TRBJ1-4; V: TRBV2; D: NA; DNA: TGTGCCAGCAGCCCACAAGCAACTAATGAAAAACTGTTTTTT; CDR3: CASSPQATNEKLFF
size: few; J: TRBJ1-2; V: TRBV6-6; D: NA; DNA: TGTGCCAGCAGTTACGTCGCTAACTATGGCTACACCTTC; CDR3: CASSYVANYGYTF
size: NA; J: TRBJ2-1; V: TRBV12-5; D: NA; DNA: TGTGCTAGTGCTGTAACTAGTTCACTCCCCTACAATGAGCAGTTCTTC; CDR3: CASAVTSSLPYNEQFF
size: many; J: TRBJ2-7; V: TRBV7-6; D: NA; DNA: TGTGCCAGCAGCTTGGAGTGGTCCGAGCAGTACTTC; CDR3: CASSLEWSEQYF
size: NA; J: TRBJ1-2; V: TRBV6-1; D: NA; DNA: TGTGCCAGCACTCATCTGGGGCACGCTAACTATGGCTACACCTTC; CDR3: CASTHLGHANYGYTF
size: once; J: TRBJ1-1; V: TRBV27; D: NA; DNA: TGTGCCAGCAGTTTATACAGGGCCAACACTGAAGCTTTCTTT; CDR3: CASSLYRANTEAFF
size: NA; J: TRBJ2-7; V: TRBV5-4; D: TRBD1; DNA: TGTGCCAGCAGCTGGGGACAGGGTGGATCCTACGAGCAGTACTTC; CDR3: CASSWGQGGSYEQYF
size: NA; J: TRBJ1-1; V: TRBV19; D: NA; DNA: TGTGCCAGTACCCTCGGGTCCTTGGGAACTGAAGCTTTCTTT; CDR3: CASTLGSLGTEAFF